This T cell receptor (beta chain) came from a study of T-cell reconstitution after alpha-beta-depleted transplantation in children. Whole-study results and caveats: It was newly produced T cells that mostly accounted for T-cell counts and diversity one year after transplant. Reportedly, only several hundred clones from non-depleted graft cells drove alpha-beta T-cell counts at about two months.

In regard to this clonotype: Its specificity is not known.

V was trimmed by 4 bases and J by 5 bases, leaving 22 bases between them. The CDR3 contains 16 residues. CDR1 SGHRS and CDR2 YFSETQ come from the germline V gene. For TCRbeta, the library was prepared with unique molecular identifiers. TCRdb re-called the PCR reads with MiXCR, one entry per CDR3 protein. The data show 670,000 or so distinct CDR3 sequences, 13% seen once. The chain uses TRBV5-1 and TRBJ2-7; D is possibly TRBD1 (5 bases). This TCR derives from a girl aged 2-9 years with congenital amegakaryocytic thrombocytopenia, due to receive a stem cell transplant. The sample in question was PBMCs, obtained before TCRalphabeta/CD19-depleted stem cell transplant. The CDR3 here is CASSPGSRIRGHEQYF. The CDR3 DNA reads as TGCGCCAGCAGCCCCGGAAGCCGAATTAGGGGTCACGAGCAGTACTTC.